This passage covers 13 T cell receptor beta chains from one sample sequenced in a study of cytomegalovirus exposure and HLA in healthy donors. The PCR used 60 Vbeta and 13 Jbeta primers. Clones were read by immunoSEQ multiplex PCR, and TCRdb kept only the in-frame ones, dropping some. The repertoire holds about 93,000 clones, with more than 55% as singletons. Sequencing was carried out using PBMCs. These receptors were taken from a boy aged 5-17 years in good health and CMV-seropositive.

CDR3 in DNA: TGTGCCAGCAGAGGTGGACACCTGAACACTGAAGCTTTCTTT. It specifies CASRGGHLNTEAFF. V gene TRBV11-2 combines with J gene TRBJ1-1; possibly TRBD1 for D (5 bases). CDR1 and CDR2 (germline): SGHAT, FQNNGV. The CDR3 spans 14 residues. Trimming cost V 6 bases and J 0 bases, with 11 bases left between them.

The rearrangement joins TRBV7-2 to TRBJ1-1; TRBD1 is a possible D gene (6 bases). V shed 0 bases and J shed 1 base, with 9 bases lying between them. CDR1 and CDR2 (germline): SGHTA, FQGNSA. There are 15 residues in the CDR3. CDR3 nucleotide sequence: TGTGCCAGCAGCTTAGCGTTGGGGGCGAACACTGAAGCTTTCTTT. It specifies CASSLALGANTEAFF.

This rearrangement joins TRBV9 to TRBJ2-7; TRBD1 aligns across 8 bases. This CDR3 spans 14 amino acids. Germline CDR1 SGDLS, CDR2 YYNGEE. Germline trimming cut 3 bases from V and 6 bases from J; bases unmatched to any gene: 8. The CDR3 DNA reads TGTGCCAGCAGCGAACTTACAGGGGGGTCCGAGCAGTACTTC. It codes for CASSELTGGSEQYF.

The CDR3 here is CASSVDRNTEAFF. The CDR3 DNA is TGTGCCAGCAGCGTGGACAGGAACACTGAAGCTTTCTTT. The chain has TRBV5-4 and TRBJ1-1, with a possible D match to TRBD1 (6 bases). V was shortened by 4 bases and J by 1 base, with 8 bases between the two germline ends. CDR1 SGHNT and CDR2 YYREEE come from the germline V gene (reference sequence). This CDR3 is 13 amino acids long. Full variable domain (rest looked up from reference TRBV5-4 and TRBJ1-1): ETGVTQSPTHLIKTRGQQVTLRCSSQSGHNTVSWYQQALGQGPQFIFQYYREEENGRGNFPPRFSGLQFPNYSSELNVNALELDDSALYLCASSVDRNTEAFFGQGTRLTVV.

V and J are TRBV7-2 and TRBJ1-1; tentatively, D is TRBD1 (5 bases). The CDR3 totals 14 residues. Trimming shortened V by 5 bases and J by 4 bases, and 14 bases separated the two germline ends. Germline CDR1 and CDR2: SGHTA and FQGNSA. The CDR3 sequence is CASSTTGRVTEAFF. In nucleotides, the CDR3 is TGTGCCAGCAGCACCACCGGCAGGGTCACTGAAGCTTTCTTT.

This clone was seen a handful of times. This chain uses TRBV30 with TRBJ2-1; 7 bases are shared with TRBD2. This CDR3 is 15 amino acids long. Unmatched junction bases numbered 18, after V lost 7 bases and J lost 9 bases. Germline CDR1 is GTSNPN and CDR2 is SVGIG (reference sequence). CDR3 residues: CASKFGGGNSGEQFF. The CDR3 region has the DNA TGTGCCTCCAAGTTTGGGGGGGGTAACAGTGGTGAGCAGTTCTTC.

This clone has more than one count but fewer than ten. The chain has TRBV6-1 and TRBJ1-1, with D possibly TRBD1 on 5 matching bases. Germline CDR1 is MNHNS and CDR2 is SASEGT. Trimming left V 0 bases short and J 1 base short, with 9 bases between. The CDR3 runs 15 residues. Here the CDR3 reads CASSEAWGENTEAFF. DNA for the CDR3: TGTGCCAGCAGTGAAGCGTGGGGGGAGAACACTGAAGCTTTCTTT.

This chain joins TRBV30 and TRBJ2-2, with D possibly matching TRBD2 (6 bases). The CDR3 contains 14 residues. The germline V gene has CDR1 GTSNPN and CDR2 SVGIG (reference sequence). Trimming left V 2 bases short and J 5 bases short, with 12 bases between. This chain's CDR3 is CAWSLKGRTGELFF. CDR3 nucleotide sequence: TGTGCCTGGAGTCTGAAGGGGAGGACCGGGGAGCTGTTTTTT. The full variable domain, in which reference TRBV30 and TRBJ2-2 provide the parts outside the CDR3, is SQTIHQWPATLVQPVGSPLSLECTVEGTSNPNLYWYRQAAGRGLQLLFYSVGIGQISSEVPQNLSASRPQDRQFILSSKKLLLSDSGFYLCAWSLKGRTGELFFGEGSRLTVL.

The rearrangement joins TRBV7-9 to TRBJ2-1; 10 nucleotides align to TRBD2. CDR1 and CDR2 (germline): SEHNR, FQNEAQ (reference sequence). The CDR3 runs 19 residues. V gave up 4 bases and J gave up 0 bases; unmatched junction bases: 12. CDR3 bases: TGTGCCAGCAGCTCTCGGACTAGCGGCACTTTAAGCTCCTACAATGAGCAGTTCTTC. Translating gives CASSSRTSGTLSSYNEQFF.

The rearrangement links TRBV6-5 to TRBJ1-6, with 7 bases lining up with TRBD1. V dropped 0 bases and J dropped 6; count of bases not matched to a gene: 5. Germline V gene lookup returns CDR1 MNHEY and CDR2 SVGAGI. CDR3 length: 16 amino acids. The CDR3 protein is CASSYSKGAGNSPLHF. The DNA for the CDR3 is TGTGCCAGCAGTTACTCCAAGGGGGCAGGTAATTCACCCCTCCACTTT.

The chain recombines TRBV7-6 with TRBJ2-2; 8 nucleotides match TRBD1. The ends lost 5 bases at V and 3 bases at J; junction bases unmatched: 14. This CDR3 has 18 amino acids. CDR1 SGHVS and CDR2 FNYEAQ come from the germline V gene. The CDR3 DNA reads TGTGCCAGCAGCCCGCCACCCCCAGGGGGCCGGTACACCGGGGAGCTGTTTTTT. Amino acids: CASSPPPPGGRYTGELFF.

CDR3 DNA sequence: TGCGCCAGCAGGATGACAGGGGGCGGAGATACGCAGTATTTT. Its protein is CASRMTGGGDTQYF. The rearrangement joins TRBV10-2 to TRBJ2-3, with 10 bases aligning to TRBD1. V lost 6 bases, J lost 5 bases, and 5 bases stayed unmatched. The CDR3 extends over 14 amino acids. The V gene's germline CDR1 is WSHSY and CDR2 SAAADI.

The rearrangement links TRBV30 to TRBJ1-3; 12 bases match TRBD1. Per the germline V gene, CDR1 is GTSNPN and CDR2 is SVGIG (reference sequence). This CDR3 region has 14 residues. Losses at the gene ends were 1 base for V and 10 bases for J; bases not matched to a gene: 5. The CDR3 sequence: CAWSARGQGATIYF. The CDR3 DNA follows: TGTGCCTGGAGTGCAAGGGGACAGGGGGCGACCATATATTTT.